The next 30 T cell receptor beta chains were all read from a single sample in a study of human T cells and chemical hapten exposure. The time point here: patch test 1, 2 weeks after DPC sensitization. The treatment here: therapeutic diphenylcyclopropenone sensitization with weekly scalp DPC. TCRdb analysed the RACE reads with MiXCR anew, one entry per CDR3 protein. The profile shows some 49,000 distinct CDR3 sequences, less than 9.5% of them singletons. The source material was whole blood, sampled in connection with sensitization to the hapten diphenylcyclopropenone (DPC). Receptors originate from a woman aged 50 to 60 with alopecia areata. Some clones in this sample may be carry-over from other donors' samples.

The CDR3 protein is CASSFSSGANVLTF. The CDR3 nucleotides are TGTGCCAGCAGTTTCTCCTCTGGGGCCAACGTCCTGACTTTC. The chain carries TRBV12-3 or TRBV12-4 and TRBJ2-6; D is ambiguous. This CDR3 is 14 amino acids long. The V end was cut by 3 bases, the J end by 0 bases, with 3 bases between.

This clonotype has at least ten counts. The J gene is TRBJ2-3, the V gene TRBV10-3; D is ambiguous. Trimming stripped 11 bases from V and 7 bases from J, with 16 bases between. This CDR3 region has 12 residues. Germline assignment: CDR1 ENHRY and CDR2 SYGVKD. CDR3 nucleotide sequence: TGTGCCTCCCACGGCCTAATCAATACGCAGTATTTT. Amino acids: CASHGLINTQYF.

As to this clonotype: A read error may be the cause here, since a much bigger clone is one base away. The J gene is TRBJ2-1, the V gene TRBV29-1, with TRBD1 as a possible D gene (6 bases). In germline, CDR1 is SQVTM, CDR2 ANQGSEA. The CDR3 loop spans 12 amino acids. The germline V and J ends were trimmed by 4 bases and 6 bases, with 10 bases remaining between them. The CDR3 bases are TGCAGCGTTGGGACAGACAGCAATGAGCAGTTCTTC. It encodes CSVGTDSNEQFF.

V and J are TRBV19 and TRBJ1-5; 8 nucleotides align to TRBD1. V lost 5 bases, J lost 10 bases, and 13 bases stayed unmatched. This CDR3 has 15 residues. Per germline, CDR1 LNHDA and CDR2 SQIVND (reference sequence). This chain's CDR3 is CASSVGQVDSRPQHF. The CDR3, as DNA: TGTGCCAGTAGTGTGGGACAGGTGGATTCGAGACCCCAGCATTTT.

This clonotype was counted ten times or more. The chain combines TRBV4-3 with TRBJ2-7; the match to TRBD1 covers 8 bases. V shed 2 bases and J 0 bases; nucleotides not matched to a gene: 3. The CDR3 loop spans 15 amino acids. The germline gives CDR1 LGHNA, CDR2 YSLEER. The CDR3 spells CASSQNDRGSYEQYF. The CDR3 region has the DNA TGCGCCAGCAGCCAAAACGACAGGGGCTCCTACGAGCAGTACTTC.

This clonotype was observed at least ten times. J is TRBJ2-7 and V is TRBV2; 9 nucleotides align to TRBD1. CDR1 is SNHLY, CDR2 FYNNEI, per germline. Trimming at V came to 6 bases and at J to 2 bases, leaving 8 bases not matched to a gene. CDR3 length: 15 amino acids. Written as DNA, the CDR3 is TGTGCCAGCAGATACCCGGGACAGGGACCCTACGAGCAGTACTTC. It yields the protein CASRYPGQGPYEQYF. Looking up the rest from reference TRBV2 and TRBJ2-7 gives the full variable domain: EPEVTQTPSHQVTQMGQEVILRCVPISNHLYFYWYRQILGQKVEFLVSFYNNEISEKSEIFDDQFSVERPDGSNFTLKIRSTKLEDSAMYFCASRYPGQGPYEQYFGPGTRLTVT.

The table lists this clonotype with a few counts. The chain uses TRBV20-1 and TRBJ2-3, with 9 bases matching TRBD2. V lost 6 bases, J lost 6 bases, and 13 bases stayed unmatched. The CDR3 is 15 amino acids. Per the germline V gene, CDR1 is DFQATT and CDR2 is SNEGSKA (reference sequence). The CDR3 region is CSASGTSRSSDTQYF. CDR3 DNA: TGCAGTGCGTCCGGGACTAGCAGAAGTTCCGATACGCAGTATTTT.

The chain links TRBV19 to TRBJ2-2; D gene uncertain. V was trimmed by 3 bases and J by 3 bases, leaving 5 bases between them. This CDR3 comprises 13 residues. The germline CDR1 and CDR2 sequences are LNHDA and SQIVND (reference sequence). CDR3 sequence: CASSIGDTGELFF. The CDR3 region has the DNA TGTGCCAGTAGTATTGGGGACACCGGGGAGCTGTTTTTT.

In its sample, this clonotype was seen a few times. This chain connects TRBV11-2 to TRBJ2-5; 9 nucleotides line up with TRBD2. CDR3 size: 14 residues. V lost 5 bases to trimming and J lost 5 bases; unmatched junction nucleotides: 6. Germline loops: CDR1 SGHAT, CDR2 FQNNGV. The CDR3 DNA reads TGTGCCAGCAGCATTAGCGGGAGAAGGGAGACCCAGTACTTC. Encoded protein: CASSISGRRETQYF.

The CDR3 protein is CSVTNVRDRVDQPQHF. DNA for the CDR3: TGCAGTGTAACCAACGTCCGGGACAGGGTCGATCAGCCCCAGCATTTT. V is TRBV20-1 and J is TRBJ1-5; 9 positions agree with TRBD1. CDR3 length: 16 amino acids. Germline CDR1 is DFQATT and CDR2 is SNEGSKA (reference sequence). J lost 5 bases, V lost 7 bases, and 15 bases had no gene match.

This clonotype was seen once. This sequence joins TRBV7-6 and TRBJ2-3, with 14 nucleotides matching TRBD2. Germline V CDR1 and CDR2: SGHVS, FNYEAQ. The V gene end was trimmed by 4 bases and the J gene end by 13 bases; junction bases not matched to a gene: 10. The CDR3 runs to 15 residues. As DNA, the CDR3 is TGTGCCAGCAGCTCGACGACTAGCGGGGGGGCGCGGGAGTATTTT. Protein product: CASSSTTSGGAREYF.

This clonotype came up many times. The chain is built from TRBV20-1 and TRBJ2-1, with D maybe TRBD1 (5 bases). CDR1 and CDR2 (germline): DFQATT, SNEGSKA (reference sequence). Trimming stripped 3 bases from V and 8 bases from J, with 17 bases between. The CDR3 consists of 14 residues. CDR3 DNA sequence: TGCAGTGCTAGGGTTCCTGGCCAGGGCTATGAGCAGTTCTTC. Amino acids: CSARVPGQGYEQFF.

This clonotype was seen many times. In nucleotides, the CDR3 is TGCGCCAGCAGCCCCCAGGTCAGCTACGAGCAGTACTTC. Translated, it gives CASSPQVSYEQYF. The genes are TRBV4-1 and TRBJ2-7; no reliable D call. The germline V and J ends were trimmed by 4 bases and 3 bases, with 10 bases remaining between them. CDR3 length equals 13 residues. Germline loops: CDR1 MGHRA, CDR2 YSYEKL.

Ten or more counts support this clonotype. V gene TRBV2 combines with J gene TRBJ2-1; D possibly corresponds to TRBD1 (6 bases). Trimming cost V 6 bases and J 10 bases, with 22 bases left between them. The germline V gene encodes CDR1 SNHLY and CDR2 FYNNEI. CDR3 length equals 15 residues. The CDR3 DNA follows: TGTGCCAGCAGACCGGGACAAGCAAAGCCCAAGGAGCAGTTCTTC. Encoded protein: CASRPGQAKPKEQFF.

This clonotype was seen at least ten times. CDR3 DNA: TGTGCCAGCAGTGTCAAGCTTACGGGCCCTAGGAATGAGCAGTTCTTC. Amino acids: CASSVKLTGPRNEQFF. The chain joins TRBV6-2 or TRBV6-3 to TRBJ2-1; D call uncertain. Per germline, CDR1 MNHEY and CDR2 SVGEGT. The CDR3 spans 16 residues. V lost 5 bases, J lost 7 bases, and 21 bases lay in between.

This clonotype was detected many times. The rearrangement joins TRBV27 to TRBJ1-5; 9 bases fit TRBD1. CDR1 is MNHEY, CDR2 SMNVEV, per germline (reference sequence). J lost 4 bases, V lost 6 bases, and 7 bases had no gene match. There are 15 residues in the CDR3. CDR3 amino acids: CASSDTGGWNQPQHF. The CDR3 coding sequence is TGTGCCAGCAGCGACACAGGGGGCTGGAATCAGCCCCAGCATTTT.

CDR3: CASSGDRDSPQYF. DNA of the CDR3: TGTGCCAGCAGCGGGGACCGGGATTCTCCCCAGTACTTC. The chain combines TRBV7-2 with TRBJ2-5; perhaps D is TRBD1 or TRBD2 (5 bases each). The CDR3 is made up of 13 amino acids. V gave up 5 bases and J gave up 9 bases, with 16 bases separating them. CDR1 is SGHTA and CDR2 is FQGNSA in the germline V gene.

This clonotype was counted at least ten times. The chain couples TRBV29-1 to TRBJ2-4; D ambiguous. The CDR3 extends over 14 amino acids. From germline, CDR1 is SQVTM and CDR2 ANQGSEA. V lost 2 bases and J 0 bases, leaving 8 bases between the germline ends. The CDR3 nucleotides read TGCAGCGTTGAACGGGTACTAGCCAAAAACATTCAGTACTTC. Encoded protein: CSVERVLAKNIQYF.

Regarding this clonotype: A single base separates this from a much larger clone, so it may be a read error. The CDR3, as DNA: TGTGCCAGCAGTTTGAGAGACTTTCAAGAGACCCTGTACTTC. It specifies CASSLRDFQETLYF. The chain uses TRBV12-3 or TRBV12-4 and TRBJ2-5; D is undetermined. The length of the CDR3 is 14 residues.

This clonotype was counted ten times or more. J is TRBJ1-6 and V is TRBV20-1; 8 nucleotides line up with TRBD1. Germline lookup yields CDR1 DFQATT and CDR2 SNEGSKA (reference sequence). V was pared by 5 bases and J by 6 bases, with 9 bases of the junction left unmatched. The CDR3 contains 15 residues. In nucleotides, the CDR3 is TGCAGTGCTCCGGGACAGGAAACATCTAATTCACCCCTCCACTTT. It codes for CSAPGQETSNSPLHF.

This clonotype was counted at least ten times. The chain carries TRBV4-1 and TRBJ1-2, with D possibly being TRBD1 (5 bases). V was clipped by 2 bases and J by 3 bases, with 13 bases between them. The CDR3 loop spans 15 amino acids. The germline CDR1 and CDR2 sequences are MGHRA and YSYEKL. CDR3 in amino acids: CASSQTSQGDYGYTF. CDR3 coding DNA: TGCGCCAGCAGCCAAACGAGCCAGGGCGACTATGGCTACACCTTC.

This clonotype has ten or more counts. The rearrangement uses TRBV11-2 and TRBJ1-2; weak D call: TRBD1 (6 bases). The V gene's germline CDR1 is SGHAT and CDR2 FQNNGV. This CDR3 contains 14 residues. V dropped 5 bases and J dropped 2 bases, with 12 bases sitting between them. DNA for the CDR3: TGTGCCAGCAGCGTTACAGGGAGCAACTATGGCTACACCTTC. Translated: CASSVTGSNYGYTF.

Many counts were recorded for this clonotype. The CDR3 here is CASSQDPTPDYQGDTQYF. CDR3 coding DNA: TGTGCCAGCAGCCAAGATCCCACGCCGGACTATCAGGGAGATACGCAGTATTTT. The chain uses TRBV3-1 and TRBJ2-3; TRBD2 might be the D (6 bases). Germline V gives CDR1 LGHDT, CDR2 YNNKEL (reference sequence). The CDR3 is 18 amino acids. V gave up 0 bases and J gave up 5 bases, with 21 bases separating them.

This clonotype occurred a few times. The chain is built from TRBV7-2 and TRBJ2-5; D ambiguous. The length of the CDR3 is 14 residues. Trimming stripped 2 bases from V and 6 bases from J, with 13 bases between. Germline V gives CDR1 SGHTA, CDR2 FQGNSA. The CDR3 coding sequence is TGTGCCAGCAGCTTATCCAGCTCCGGAAAGACCCAGTACTTC. Protein product: CASSLSSSGKTQYF.

The table lists this clonotype with many counts. CDR3 DNA sequence: TGTGCCAGCAGGACCACCCACATCGAGCAGTACTTC. This codes for CASRTTHIEQYF. This chain joins TRBV6-1 and TRBJ2-7; D is uncertain. Germline V gene sequence: CDR1 MNHNS, CDR2 SASEGT. This CDR3 has 12 amino acids. V dropped 6 bases and J dropped 6 bases, with 12 bases sitting between them.

This sequence joins TRBV27 and TRBJ2-7; possible D gene TRBD1, 5 bases. Germline V gives CDR1 MNHEY, CDR2 SMNVEV (reference sequence). The CDR3 extends over 15 amino acids. V lost 3 bases and J lost 3, with 15 bases in between. The CDR3 here is CASSFWQGSIYEQYF. The CDR3, as DNA: TGTGCCAGCAGTTTTTGGCAGGGATCGATCTACGAGCAGTACTTC.

This clonotype was seen at least ten times. The V gene is TRBV6-1, the J gene TRBJ2-2; TRBD2 matches 16 bases. The CDR3 consists of 17 residues. V shed 4 bases, J shed 5 bases, and the junction held 4 bases outside the gene matches. Germline lookup yields CDR1 MNHNS and CDR2 SASEGT. This CDR3 reads CASSAGTSGRGTGELFF. The CDR3 nucleotides read TGTGCCAGCAGTGCCGGGACTAGCGGGAGGGGGACCGGGGAGCTGTTTTTT.

This clonotype was observed many times. The V and J genes are TRBV20-1 and TRBJ1-2, with 10 bases aligning to TRBD1. The CDR3 totals 15 residues. The junction had 12 bases not matched to a gene; V was cut back by 6 bases and J by 5 bases. Germline CDR1 is DFQATT and CDR2 is SNEGSKA (reference sequence). The CDR3 region is CSAGGTGVSPYGYTF. The DNA of the CDR3 is TGCAGTGCCGGTGGGACAGGGGTGAGCCCTTATGGCTACACCTTC.

This chain uses TRBV21-1 with TRBJ2-6; TRBD2 was called by the table and not checked on the DNA. TRBV21-1 is described as a pseudogene. This CDR3 comprises 16 residues. As DNA, the CDR3 is TGTGCCAGCAGTCAAAATCTAGTAGAAGGGGCCAACGTCCTGACTTTC. This codes for CASSQNLVEGANVLTF.

As for this clonotype: A read error may explain this, as a much larger clone is one base away. The V call is TRBV12-3 or TRBV12-4, the J call TRBJ2-7; weak D call: TRBD2 (6 bases). V lost 3 bases and J 3 bases, leaving 9 bases between the germline ends. The CDR3 is 13 amino acids. The CDR3 protein is CASSFPGLYEQYF. The CDR3 DNA reads as TGTGCCAGCAGTTTTCCGGGACTCTACGAGCAGTACTTC.